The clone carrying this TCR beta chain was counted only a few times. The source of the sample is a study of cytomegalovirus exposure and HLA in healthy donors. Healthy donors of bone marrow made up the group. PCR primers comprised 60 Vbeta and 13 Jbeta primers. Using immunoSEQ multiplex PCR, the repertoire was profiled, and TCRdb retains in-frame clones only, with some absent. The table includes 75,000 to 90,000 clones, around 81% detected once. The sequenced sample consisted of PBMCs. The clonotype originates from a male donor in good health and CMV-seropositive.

This CDR3 is CASSLGQGTNEKLFF. In DNA form, the CDR3 reads TGTGCCAGCAGCTTGGGACAGGGGACTAATGAAAAACTGTTTTTT. The J gene is TRBJ1-4, the V gene TRBV5-5; TRBD1 aligns across 8 bases. The germline gives CDR1 SGHKS, CDR2 YYEKEE (reference sequence). Trimming cost V 0 bases and J 2 bases; bases outside gene matches: 0. The CDR3 covers 15 residues.